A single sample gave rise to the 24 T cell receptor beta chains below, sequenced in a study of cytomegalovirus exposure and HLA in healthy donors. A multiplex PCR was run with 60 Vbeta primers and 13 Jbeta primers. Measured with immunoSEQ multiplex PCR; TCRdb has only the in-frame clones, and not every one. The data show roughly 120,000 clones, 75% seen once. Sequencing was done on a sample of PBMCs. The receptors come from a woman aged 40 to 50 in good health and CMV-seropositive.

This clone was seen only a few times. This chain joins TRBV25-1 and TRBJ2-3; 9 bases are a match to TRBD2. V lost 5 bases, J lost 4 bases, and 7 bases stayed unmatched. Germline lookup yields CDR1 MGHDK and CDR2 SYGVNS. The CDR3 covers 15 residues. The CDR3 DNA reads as TGTGCCAGCAGTTTGTGGCGGGAGGGCCCAGATACGCAGTATTTT. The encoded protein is CASSLWREGPDTQYF.

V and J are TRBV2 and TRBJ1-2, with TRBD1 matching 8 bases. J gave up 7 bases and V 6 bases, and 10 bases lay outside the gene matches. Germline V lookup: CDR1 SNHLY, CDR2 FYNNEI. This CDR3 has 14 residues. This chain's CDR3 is CASSETGGLVGYTF. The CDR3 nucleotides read TGTGCCAGCAGCGAAACAGGGGGGTTGGTTGGCTACACCTTC.

CDR3 sequence reads: CASRVPHGANEQFF. In DNA form, the CDR3 reads TGTGCCAGCAGAGTTCCTCATGGGGCCAATGAGCAGTTCTTC. V is TRBV27 and J is TRBJ2-1, with D possibly matching TRBD1 (5 bases). The CDR3 extends over 14 amino acids. Trimming pared 6 bases from V and 6 bases from J, leaving 15 bases between. Germline loops: CDR1 MNHEY, CDR2 SMNVEV (reference sequence).

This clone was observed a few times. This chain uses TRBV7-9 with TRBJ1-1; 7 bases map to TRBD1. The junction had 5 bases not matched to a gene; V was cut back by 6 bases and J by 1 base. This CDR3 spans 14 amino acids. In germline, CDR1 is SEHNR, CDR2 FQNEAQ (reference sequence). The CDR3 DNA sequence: TGTGCCAGCAGGGTTGGACAGGCGAACACTGAAGCTTTCTTT. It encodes CASRVGQANTEAFF.

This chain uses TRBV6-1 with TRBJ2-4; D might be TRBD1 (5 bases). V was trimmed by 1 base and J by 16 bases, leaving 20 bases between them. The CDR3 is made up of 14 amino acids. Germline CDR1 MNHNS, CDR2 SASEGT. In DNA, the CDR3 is TGTGCCAGCAGTGAAGGCGGTTCAGGGCTTTCAAAATACTTC. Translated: CASSEGGSGLSKYF.

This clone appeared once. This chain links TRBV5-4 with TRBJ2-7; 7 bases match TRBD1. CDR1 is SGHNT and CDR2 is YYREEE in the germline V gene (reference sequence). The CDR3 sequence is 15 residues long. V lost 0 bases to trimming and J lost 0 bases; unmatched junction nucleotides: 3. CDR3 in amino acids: CASSLAAGGSYEQYF. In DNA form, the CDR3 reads TGTGCCAGCAGCTTGGCTGCAGGGGGCTCCTACGAGCAGTACTTC.

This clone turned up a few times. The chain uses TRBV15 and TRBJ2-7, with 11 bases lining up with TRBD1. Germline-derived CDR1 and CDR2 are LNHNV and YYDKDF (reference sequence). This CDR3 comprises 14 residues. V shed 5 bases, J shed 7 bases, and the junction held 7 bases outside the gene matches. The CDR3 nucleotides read TGTGCCACCAGCCACGGACAGGGGGCTGGTGAGCAGTACTTC. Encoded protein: CATSHGQGAGEQYF.

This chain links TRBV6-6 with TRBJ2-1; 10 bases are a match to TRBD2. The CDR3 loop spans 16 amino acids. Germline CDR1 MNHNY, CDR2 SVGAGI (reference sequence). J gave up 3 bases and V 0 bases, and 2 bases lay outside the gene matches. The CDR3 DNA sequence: TGTGCCAGCAGTTACTCGGCTAGCGGGGGCTACAATGAGCAGTTCTTC. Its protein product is CASSYSASGGYNEQFF.

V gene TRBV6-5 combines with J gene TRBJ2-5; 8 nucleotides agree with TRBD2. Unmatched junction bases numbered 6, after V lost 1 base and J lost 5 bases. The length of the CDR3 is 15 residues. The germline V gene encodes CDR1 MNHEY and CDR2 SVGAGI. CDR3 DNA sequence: TGTGCCAGCAGTTACTTCCGGGAGGGCCAGGAGACCCAGTACTTC. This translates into CASSYFREGQETQYF.

The CDR3 here is CASRPGSIKLFF. As DNA, the CDR3 is TGCGCCAGCAGACCAGGGTCAATAAAACTGTTTTTT. The chain joins TRBV23-1 to TRBJ1-4; D might be TRBD1 (5 bases). TRBV23-1 is filed as an ORF, its function uncertain. This CDR3 contains 12 residues. Between the trimmed V and J ends, which lost 6 bases and 10 bases, there was a span of 12 bases.

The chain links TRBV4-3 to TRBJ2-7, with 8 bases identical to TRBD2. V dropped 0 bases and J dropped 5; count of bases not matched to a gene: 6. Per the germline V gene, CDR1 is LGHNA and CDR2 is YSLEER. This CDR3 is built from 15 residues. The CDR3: CASSQEGGRFDEQYF. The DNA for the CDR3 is TGCGCCAGCAGCCAAGAAGGCGGGAGGTTCGACGAGCAGTACTTC.

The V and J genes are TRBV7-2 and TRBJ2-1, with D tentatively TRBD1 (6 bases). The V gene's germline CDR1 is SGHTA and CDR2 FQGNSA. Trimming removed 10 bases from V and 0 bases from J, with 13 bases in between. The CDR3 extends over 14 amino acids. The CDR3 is CAIRGGSSYNEQFF. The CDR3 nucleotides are TGTGCCATCAGAGGGGGTAGCTCCTACAATGAGCAGTTCTTC. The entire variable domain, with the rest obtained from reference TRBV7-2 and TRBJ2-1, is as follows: GAGVSQSPSNKVTEKGKDVELRCDPISGHTALYWYRQSLGQGLEFLIYFQGNSAPDKSGLPSDRFSAERTGGSVSTLTIQRTQQEDSAVYLCAIRGGSSYNEQFFGPGTRLTVL.

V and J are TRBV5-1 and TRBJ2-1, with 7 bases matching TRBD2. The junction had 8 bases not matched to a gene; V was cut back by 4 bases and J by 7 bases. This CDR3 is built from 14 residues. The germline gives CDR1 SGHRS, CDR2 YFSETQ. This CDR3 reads CASSPTAGDNEQFF. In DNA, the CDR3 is TGCGCCAGCAGCCCAACCGCGGGAGATAATGAGCAGTTCTTC.

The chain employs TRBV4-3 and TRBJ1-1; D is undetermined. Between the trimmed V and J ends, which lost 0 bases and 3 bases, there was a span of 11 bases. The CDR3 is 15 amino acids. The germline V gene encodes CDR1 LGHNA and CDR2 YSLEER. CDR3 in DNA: TGCGCCAGCAGCCAAGAAGTGGAGGAGGACACTGAAGCTTTCTTT. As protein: CASSQEVEEDTEAFF.

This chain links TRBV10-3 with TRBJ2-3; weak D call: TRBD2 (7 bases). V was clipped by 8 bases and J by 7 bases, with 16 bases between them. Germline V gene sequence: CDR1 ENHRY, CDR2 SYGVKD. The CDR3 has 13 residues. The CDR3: CAIGGGSRYTQYF. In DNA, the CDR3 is TGTGCCATCGGGGGCGGGAGTCGGTATACGCAGTATTTT.

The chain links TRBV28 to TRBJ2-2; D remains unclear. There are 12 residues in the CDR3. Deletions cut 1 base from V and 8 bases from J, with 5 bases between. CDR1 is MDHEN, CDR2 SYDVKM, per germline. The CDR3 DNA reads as TGTGCCAGCAGTTTATCCCCGGGGGAGCTGTTTTTT. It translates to CASSLSPGELFF.

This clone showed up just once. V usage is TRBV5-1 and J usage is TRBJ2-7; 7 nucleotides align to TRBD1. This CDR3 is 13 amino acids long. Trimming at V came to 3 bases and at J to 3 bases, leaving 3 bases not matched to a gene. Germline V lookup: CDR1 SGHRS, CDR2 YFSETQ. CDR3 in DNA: TGCGCCAGCAGCTGGGACAGATTCTACGAGCAGTACTTC. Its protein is CASSWDRFYEQYF.

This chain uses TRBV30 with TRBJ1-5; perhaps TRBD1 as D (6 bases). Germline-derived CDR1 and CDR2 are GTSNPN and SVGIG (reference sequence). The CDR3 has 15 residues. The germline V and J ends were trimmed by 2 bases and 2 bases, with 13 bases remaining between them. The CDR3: CAWSPGARGNQPQHF. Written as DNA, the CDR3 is TGTGCCTGGAGTCCAGGGGCCAGAGGCAATCAGCCCCAGCATTTT.

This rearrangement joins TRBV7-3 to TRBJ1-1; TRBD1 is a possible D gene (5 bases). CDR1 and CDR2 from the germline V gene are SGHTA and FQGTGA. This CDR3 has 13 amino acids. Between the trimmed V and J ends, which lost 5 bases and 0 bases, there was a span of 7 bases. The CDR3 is CASSRGLNTEAFF. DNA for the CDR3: TGTGCCAGCAGCCGGGGGTTGAACACTGAAGCTTTCTTT.

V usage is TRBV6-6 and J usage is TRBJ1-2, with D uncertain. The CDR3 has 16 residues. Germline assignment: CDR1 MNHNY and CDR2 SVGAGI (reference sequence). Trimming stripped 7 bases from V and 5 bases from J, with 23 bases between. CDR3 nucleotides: TGTGCCAGCACCCTTAATAGGCACCTCGAGGCATATGGCTACACCTTC. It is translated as CASTLNRHLEAYGYTF.

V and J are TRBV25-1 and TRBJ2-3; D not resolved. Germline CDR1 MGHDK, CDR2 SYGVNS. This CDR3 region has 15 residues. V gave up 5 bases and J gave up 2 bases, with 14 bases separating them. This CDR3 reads CASSIVDFYTDTQYF. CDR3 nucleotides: TGTGCCAGCAGTATCGTCGACTTCTACACAGATACGCAGTATTTT.

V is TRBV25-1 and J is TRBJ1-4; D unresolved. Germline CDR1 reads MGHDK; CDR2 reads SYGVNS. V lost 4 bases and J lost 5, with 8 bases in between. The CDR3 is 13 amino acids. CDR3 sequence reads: CASSGAGNEKLFF. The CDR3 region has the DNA TGTGCCAGCAGTGGGGCAGGAAATGAAAAACTGTTTTTT.

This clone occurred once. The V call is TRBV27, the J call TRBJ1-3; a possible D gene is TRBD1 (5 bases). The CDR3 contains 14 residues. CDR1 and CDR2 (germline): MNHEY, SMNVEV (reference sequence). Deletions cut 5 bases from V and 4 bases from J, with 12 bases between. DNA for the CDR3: TGTGCCAGCAGTCCGCGGGGCCGAGGAAACACCATATATTTT. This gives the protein CASSPRGRGNTIYF.

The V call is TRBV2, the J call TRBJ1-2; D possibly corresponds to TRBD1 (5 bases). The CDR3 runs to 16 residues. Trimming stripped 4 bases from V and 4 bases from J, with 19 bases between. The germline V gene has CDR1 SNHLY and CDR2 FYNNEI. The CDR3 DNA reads TGTGCCAGCAGTGTGCCGGGGTCTCGGAGGGGCTATGGCTACACCTTC. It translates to CASSVPGSRRGYGYTF.